This is a list of T cell receptor beta chains from one sample in a study of blood T cell repertoires in COVID-19. TCRdb's copy holds only in-frame clones and misses some; the assay was immunoSEQ multiplex PCR. Among 120,000 to 150,000 clones listed, around nine tenths were seen once. Sequences were obtained from peripheral blood. The receptors were gathered from a human donor in a cohort sampled during active COVID-19. CDR3s include the opening cysteine and the closing phenylalanine or tryptophan. The D gene is left open where the match is weak. Clone size is given for some rows only: seen once, a few or many times, or a class if the clone is expanded.

clone size | D gene | J gene | V gene | CDR3 DNA | CDR3 protein
. | . | TRBJ1-6 | TRBV14 | TGTGCCAGCAGCAAGTGGGAAGGGGGTCCCAATTCACCCCTCCACTTT | CASSKWEGGPNSPLHF
few | TRBD1 | TRBJ2-3 | TRBV5-1 | TGCGCCAGCTCGGACAGGGGCTCAGATACGCAGTATTTT | CASSDRGSDTQYF
. | TRBD2 | TRBJ2-5 | TRBV10-3 | TGTGCCACCGGGACTAGCGGGGTCTACCAAGAGACCCAGTACTTC | CATGTSGVYQETQYF
once | . | TRBJ2-7 | TRBV5-6 | TGTGCCAGCAGCTGGAGCAGGGGCGAGCAGTACTTC | CASSWSRGEQYF
. | TRBD2 | TRBJ2-3 | TRBV3-1/TRBV3-2 | TGTGCCAGCAGCACCTCTAGCGGGAGGGCGGCAGATACGCAGTATTTT | CASSTSSGRAADTQYF
few | . | TRBJ2-2 | TRBV4-1 | TGCGCCAGCAGCCAAGGGACAAATACCGGGGAGCTGTTTTTT | CASSQGTNTGELFF
once | . | TRBJ2-5 | TRBV5-1 | TGCGCCAGCAGCTCCTACCTCCATCAAGAGACCCAGTACTTC | CASSSYLHQETQYF
. | . | TRBJ2-7 | TRBV4-1 | TGCGCCAGCAGCCAAGATTCCGCGGGGTTTAAGGAACCCTACGAGCAGTACTTC | CASSQDSAGFKEPYEQYF
. | TRBD1 | TRBJ1-3 | TRBV7-9 | TGTGCCAGCAGCCTCCGACAGGGCAGCTCTGGAAACACCATATATTTT | CASSLRQGSSGNTIYF
. | TRBD2 | TRBJ2-3 | TRBV13 | TGTGCCAGCAGCTTTCGACTAGCTCCGCGCACAGATACGCAGTATTTT | CASSFRLAPRTDTQYF
. | . | TRBJ2-2 | TRBV29-1 | TGCAGCGTTGAAGTACAGCCGAACACCGGGGAGCTGTTTTTT | CSVEVQPNTGELFF
. | TRBD1 | TRBJ2-7 | TRBV6-5 | TGTGCCAGCAGGGACAGGTTAGGCTACGAGCAGTACTTC | CASRDRLGYEQYF
once | . | TRBJ2-3 | TRBV7-9 | TGTGCCAGCAGCCCGGTGCGGGGAAGCACAGATACGCAGTATTTT | CASSPVRGSTDTQYF
. | TRBD2 | TRBJ2-1 | TRBV6-6 | TGTGCCAGCAGTCGAGCGGGAGGCGATGAGCAGTTCTTC | CASSRAGGDEQFF
many | . | TRBJ1-2 | TRBV7-8 | TGTGCCAGCAGCGTCCGGGACAAAAACTATGGCTACACCTTC | CASSVRDKNYGYTF
. | . | TRBJ2-1 | TRBV11-2 | TGTGCCAGCAGCTTAGACCAGGTACGCCACAATGAGCAGTTCTTC | CASSLDQVRHNEQFF
once | TRBD2 | TRBJ2-7 | TRBV19 | TGTGCCAGTAGTATCTGGCCTAGCGGGAGCGACGGCGAGCAGTACTTC | CASSIWPSGSDGEQYF
. | TRBD1 | TRBJ1-1 | TRBV28 | TGTGCCAGCAGTTTACACCGGGACAGCAACACTGAAGCTTTCTTT | CASSLHRDSNTEAFF
. | TRBD2 | TRBJ2-1 | TRBV5-1 | TGCGCCAGCAGCTTGGCGGCTAGCGGAGTTTCCTACAATGAGCAGTTCTTC | CASSLAASGVSYNEQFF
. | TRBD2 | TRBJ2-7 | TRBV29-1 | TGCAGCGTTGAACTAGCGGGGGACTCCTACGAGCAGTACTTC | CSVELAGDSYEQYF
. | . | TRBJ1-6 | TRBV2 | TGTGCCAGCAGGACAGACAGCATGTATGATTCACCCCTCCACTTT | CASRTDSMYDSPLHF
. | . | TRBJ1-3 | TRBV28 | TGTGCCACAGGGCACTCTGGAAACACCATATATTTT | CATGHSGNTIYF
. | . | TRBJ1-5 | TRBV7-9 | TGTGCCAGCAGCCCATCGAGAGATCAGCCCCAGCATTTT | CASSPSRDQPQHF
. | TRBD1 | TRBJ1-5 | TRBV2 | TGTGCCAGCAGTTTGGACAGGGGATGGCAGCCCCAGCATTTT | CASSLDRGWQPQHF
. | . | TRBJ1-3 | TRBV5-1 | TGCGCCAGCAGCTCCCAGGGTACCTCTGGAAACACCATATATTTT | CASSSQGTSGNTIYF
. | TRBD2 | TRBJ2-7 | TRBV3-1/TRBV3-2 | TGTGCCAGCAGCCATCGGGGGAGGGCTTCGTACGAGCAGTACTTC | CASSHRGRASYEQYF
. | . | TRBJ2-7 | TRBV3-1/TRBV3-2 | TGTGCCAGCAGCCAAGGGGGGCAGGGGATCTACTACGAGCAGTACTTC | CASSQGGQGIYYEQYF
. | . | TRBJ1-5 | TRBV6-5 | TGTGCCAGCAGTTACTCAGCAGGGCGCAATCAGCCCCAGCATTTT | CASSYSAGRNQPQHF
. | TRBD1 | TRBJ1-6 | TRBV11-2 | TGTGCCAGCAGCCGACAGGGGGCGAATTCACCCCTCCACTTT | CASSRQGANSPLHF
. | TRBD1 | TRBJ2-2 | TRBV27 | TGTGCCAGCAGCGCGGACAGGGGAACCGGGGAGCTGTTTTTT | CASSADRGTGELFF
. | . | TRBJ2-3 | TRBV2 | TGTGCCAGCACCCCCGGCACAGATACGCAGTATTTT | CASTPGTDTQYF
. | TRBD1 | TRBJ2-6 | TRBV5-4 | TGTGCCAGCAGGTCGAGGGGACAGGGAGGTGGGGCCAACGTCCTGACTTTC | CASRSRGQGGGANVLTF
. | TRBD1 | TRBJ1-1 | TRBV28 | TGTGCCAGCAGTTCTTACAGGGGGCGTACTGAAGCTTTCTTT | CASSSYRGRTEAFF
. | . | TRBJ1-1 | TRBV12-5 | TGTGCTAGTGGACCAGGGTCTCGGGACACTGAAGCTTTCTTT | CASGPGSRDTEAFF
. | TRBD2 | TRBJ2-3 | TRBV11-2 | TGTGCCAGCAGCTTAGATTGGCGGGGGGATGGGTTCGTGCAGTATTTT | CASSLDWRGDGFVQYF
. | . | TRBJ2-7 | TRBV5-8 | TGTGCCAGCAGCTTGACGGTCCTCAAGTACTTC | CASSLTVLKYF
. | . | TRBJ2-1 | TRBV5-1 | TGCGCCAGCAGCTTTTGGCGGGGAATCAATGAGCAGTTCTTC | CASSFWRGINEQFF
. | . | TRBJ2-5 | TRBV9 | TGTGCCAGCAGCCCCTCGCGACTTTTGGAAGGATCGGAGACCCAGTACTTC | CASSPSRLLEGSETQYF
. | . | TRBJ1-4 | TRBV5-1 | TGCGCCAGCAGTCGGGACACGTCTAATGAAAAACTGTTTTTT | CASSRDTSNEKLFF
. | TRBD1 | TRBJ1-1 | TRBV18 | TGTGCCAGCTCAGGACAGGGGAACACTGAAGCTTTCTTT | CASSGQGNTEAFF
. | . | TRBJ2-5 | TRBV7-9 | TGTGCCAGCAGTTATCACCCCCCGCCCGGGAACCAAGAGACCCAGTACTTC | CASSYHPPPGNQETQYF
. | . | TRBJ1-6 | TRBV6-6 | TGTGCCAGCAGCCTCTCTAACCCTGAGGCACCCCTCCACTTT | CASSLSNPEAPLHF
. | TRBD1 | TRBJ2-7 | TRBV15 | TGTGCCACCAGCAGAGTACCCGGGACAGGGTCCTACGAGCAGTACTTC | CATSRVPGTGSYEQYF
. | TRBD1 | TRBJ1-5 | TRBV28 | TGTGCCAGCGGGAGGACAGGGGGAAGGAGGACGAGCAATCAGCCCCAGCATTTT | CASGRTGGRRTSNQPQHF
. | . | TRBJ2-4 | TRBV28 | TGTGCCAGCAGTTTCCGGAGATTAGCCAAAAACATTCAGTACTTC | CASSFRRLAKNIQYF
. | . | TRBJ2-7 | TRBV27 | TGTGCCAGCAGTTCCACCGCGGGGAGTCTCACCTACGAGCAGTACTTC | CASSSTAGSLTYEQYF
. | TRBD1 | TRBJ2-3 | TRBV5-1 | TGCGCCAGCAGGGATCGGACAGGGGGGGCGGATACGCAGTATTTT | CASRDRTGGADTQYF
. | TRBD2 | TRBJ2-7 | TRBV2 | TGTGCCAGCATTGGCCTCTCACGCGGAGCGGGAGAGGTCTACGAGCAGTACTTC | CASIGLSRGAGEVYEQYF
. | TRBD2 | TRBJ2-7 | TRBV23-1 | TGCGCCAGCAGTCATTTGACTAGCGGGAGCACGTGTGAGCAGTACTTC | CASSHLTSGSTCEQYF
. | . | TRBJ2-3 | TRBV30 | TGTGCCTGGAGTGTAGGGGGGGGCCTTTATACGCAGTATTTT | CAWSVGGGLYTQYF
. | . | TRBJ2-5 | TRBV27 | TGTGCCAGCAGTAATGTATTCCAGGAGACCCAGTACTTC | CASSNVFQETQYF
. | . | TRBJ2-4 | TRBV2 | TGTGCCAGCAGTCCTGGGGAAAGGGGCATTCAGTACTTC | CASSPGERGIQYF
. | TRBD2 | TRBJ2-1 | TRBV4-1 | TGCGCCAGCAGCCAAGTCCCATGGGGGGGAGGGTTCTTC | CASSQVPWGGGFF
. | . | TRBJ2-5 | TRBV2 | TGTGCCAGCACTTCATTTCACCGGGAGACCCAGTACTTC | CASTSFHRETQYF